This T cell receptor beta chain appears in the sequencing data of a study of blood T cell repertoires in COVID-19. Study overall: Both acute and convalescent COVID-19 samples were obtained from the United States, Italy and Spain. The analysed material was cDNA or gDNA that came from T cells, B-cell-depleted T cells, or PBMCs.

This clone has a handful of counts. V lost 6 bases to trimming and J lost 0 bases; unmatched junction nucleotides: 9. The CDR3 extends over 17 amino acids. Germline CDR1 is MNHNY and CDR2 is SVGAGI (reference sequence). The authors' processing: From reference gene primer amplification, estimates of nucleated cell counts were derived. Profiled with immunoSEQ multiplex PCR; TCRdb holds only in-frame clones, not every one. Clone size and V and J calls were adopted from that table, with D and trimming inferred from the DNA. The sample has 150,000 or so clones, roughly 80% seen once. The sample consisted of peripheral blood. The receptor was isolated from a woman in her fifties or sixties with active or convalescent COVID-19. V and J are TRBV6-6 and TRBJ1-5; 9 nucleotides align to TRBD1. CDR3 region: CASRRQGGGGSNQPQHF. CDR3 in DNA: TGTGCCAGCAGACGACAGGGGGGAGGTGGTAGCAATCAGCCCCAGCATTTT.